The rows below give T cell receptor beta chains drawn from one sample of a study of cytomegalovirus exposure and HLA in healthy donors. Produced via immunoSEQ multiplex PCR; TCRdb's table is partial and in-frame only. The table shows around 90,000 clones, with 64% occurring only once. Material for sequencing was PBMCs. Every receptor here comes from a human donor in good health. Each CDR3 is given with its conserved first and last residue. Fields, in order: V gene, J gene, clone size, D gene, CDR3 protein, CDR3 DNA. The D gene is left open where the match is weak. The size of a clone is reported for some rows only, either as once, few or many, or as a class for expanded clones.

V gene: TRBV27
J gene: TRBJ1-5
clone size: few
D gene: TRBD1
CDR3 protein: CASRGTGLRPQHF
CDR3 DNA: TGTGCCAGCAGGGGGACAGGGCTTCGGCCCCAGCATTTT

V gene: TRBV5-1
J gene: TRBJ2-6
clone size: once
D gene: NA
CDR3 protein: CASSRTEGANVLTF
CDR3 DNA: TGCGCCAGCAGCCGTACAGAAGGGGCCAACGTCCTGACTTTC

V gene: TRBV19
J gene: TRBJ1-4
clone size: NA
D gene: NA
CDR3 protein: CASSTGPGPNEKLFF
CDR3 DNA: TGTGCCAGTAGTACAGGGCCGGGCCCTAACGAAAAACTGTTTTTT

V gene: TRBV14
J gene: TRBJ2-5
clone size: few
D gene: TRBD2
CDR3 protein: CASSQDSGVGETQYF
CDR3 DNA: TGTGCCAGCAGCCAAGATAGCGGGGTAGGAGAGACCCAGTACTTC

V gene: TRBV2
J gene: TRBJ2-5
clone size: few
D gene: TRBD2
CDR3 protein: CASSDPAGVRETQYF
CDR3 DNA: TGTGCCAGCAGTGACCCAGCGGGGGTTAGAGAGACCCAGTACTTC

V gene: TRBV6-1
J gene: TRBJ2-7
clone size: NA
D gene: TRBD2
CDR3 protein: CASSERTSEGYEQYF
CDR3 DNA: TGTGCCAGCAGTGAAAGGACTAGCGAAGGTTACGAGCAGTACTTC

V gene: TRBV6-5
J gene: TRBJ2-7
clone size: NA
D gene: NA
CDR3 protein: CASSYSKGPRRSEQYF
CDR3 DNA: TGTGCCAGCAGTTACTCGAAGGGCCCCCGGAGGTCCGAGCAGTACTTC

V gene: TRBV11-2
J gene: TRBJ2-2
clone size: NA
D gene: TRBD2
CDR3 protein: CASSWSGGVNTGELFF
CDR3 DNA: TGTGCCAGCAGCTGGAGCGGGGGGGTTAACACCGGGGAGCTGTTTTTT

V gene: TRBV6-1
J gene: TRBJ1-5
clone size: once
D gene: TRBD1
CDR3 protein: CASSTAGQPYEPQHF
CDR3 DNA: TGTGCCAGCAGCACCGCGGGACAGCCGTATGAGCCCCAGCATTTT

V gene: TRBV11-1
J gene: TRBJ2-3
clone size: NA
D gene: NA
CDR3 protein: CASSLGGTDTQYF
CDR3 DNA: TGTGCCAGCAGCTTAGGCGGCACAGATACGCAGTATTTT

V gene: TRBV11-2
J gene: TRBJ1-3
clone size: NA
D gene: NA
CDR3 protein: CASSGGRGTGNTIYF
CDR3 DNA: TGTGCCAGCAGCGGGGGCAGGGGAACTGGAAACACCATATATTTT

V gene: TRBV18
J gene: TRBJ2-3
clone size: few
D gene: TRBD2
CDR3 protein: CASSPAGGLFGDTQYF
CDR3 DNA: TGTGCCAGCTCACCGGCGGGGGGCCTTTTTGGGGATACGCAGTATTTT

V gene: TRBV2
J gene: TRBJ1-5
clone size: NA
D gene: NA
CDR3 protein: CASGRPNSNQPQHF
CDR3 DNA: TGTGCCAGCGGGCGACCCAATAGCAATCAGCCCCAGCATTTT

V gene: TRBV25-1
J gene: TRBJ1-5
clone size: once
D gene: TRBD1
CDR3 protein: CASSELEGAGQPQHF
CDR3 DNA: TGTGCCAGCAGTGAGCTTGAGGGGGCTGGGCAGCCCCAGCATTTT

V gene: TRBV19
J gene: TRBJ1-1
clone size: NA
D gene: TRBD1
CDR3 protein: CASSTGATEAFF
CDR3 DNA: TGTGCCAGTAGCACAGGGGCCACTGAAGCTTTCTTT

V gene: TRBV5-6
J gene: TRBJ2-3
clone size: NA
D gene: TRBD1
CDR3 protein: CASSSSRTGRTDTQYF
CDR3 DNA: TGTGCCAGCAGCTCAAGCCGGACAGGGCGCACAGATACGCAGTATTTT

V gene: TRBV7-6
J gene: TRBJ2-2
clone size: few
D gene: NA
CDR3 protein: CASSLGIALNTGELFF
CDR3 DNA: TGTGCCAGCAGCTTAGGAATAGCTCTAAACACCGGGGAGCTGTTTTTT

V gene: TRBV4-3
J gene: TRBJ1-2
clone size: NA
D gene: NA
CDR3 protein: CASSQDRRGYTF
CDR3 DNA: TGCGCCAGCAGCCAAGATAGGAGGGGCTACACCTTC

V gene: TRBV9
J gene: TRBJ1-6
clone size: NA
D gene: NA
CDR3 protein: CASSVDPRGDSNSPLHF
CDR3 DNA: TGTGCCAGCAGCGTAGACCCCCGGGGGGACTCTAATTCACCCCTCCACTTT

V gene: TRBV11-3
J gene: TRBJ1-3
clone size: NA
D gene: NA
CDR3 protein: CASSLDNSGNTIYF
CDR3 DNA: TGTGCCAGCAGCTTAGATAACTCTGGAAACACCATATATTTT

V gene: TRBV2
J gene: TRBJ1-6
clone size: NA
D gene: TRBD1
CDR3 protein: CASWGGQGGNSPLHF
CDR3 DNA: TGTGCCAGCTGGGGGGGACAGGGCGGTAATTCACCCCTCCACTTT

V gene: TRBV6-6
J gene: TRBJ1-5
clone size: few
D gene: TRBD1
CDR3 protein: CASSPSGGDQPQHF
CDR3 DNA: TGTGCCAGCAGTCCCTCAGGGGGCGATCAGCCCCAGCATTTT

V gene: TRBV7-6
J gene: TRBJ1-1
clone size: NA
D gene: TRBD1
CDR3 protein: CASSGTVNTEAFF
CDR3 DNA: TGTGCCAGCAGCGGGACAGTGAACACTGAAGCTTTCTTT

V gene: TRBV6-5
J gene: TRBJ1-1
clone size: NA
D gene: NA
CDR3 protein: CASEKRQSNTEAFF
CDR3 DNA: TGTGCCAGCGAGAAGAGACAGTCGAACACTGAAGCTTTCTTT

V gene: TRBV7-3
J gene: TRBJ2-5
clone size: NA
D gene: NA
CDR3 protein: CASSLTREETQYF
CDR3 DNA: TGTGCCAGCAGCTTAACGAGGGAGGAGACCCAGTACTTC

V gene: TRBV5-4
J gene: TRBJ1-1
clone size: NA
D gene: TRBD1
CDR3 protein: CAGQTGATEAFF
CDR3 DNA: TGTGCCGGCCAGACAGGGGCCACTGAAGCTTTCTTT

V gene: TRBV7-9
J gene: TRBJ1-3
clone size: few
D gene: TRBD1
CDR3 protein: CASSPQTGRSGNTIYF
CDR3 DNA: TGTGCCAGCAGCCCTCAGACAGGGAGGTCTGGAAACACCATATATTTT

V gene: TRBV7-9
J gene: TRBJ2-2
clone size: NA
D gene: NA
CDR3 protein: CASSVPTLNTGELFF
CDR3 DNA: TGTGCCAGCAGCGTTCCTACTTTGAACACCGGGGAGCTGTTTTTT

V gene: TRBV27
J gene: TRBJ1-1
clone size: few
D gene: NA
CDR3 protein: CASSLEGRTEAFF
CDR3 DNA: TGTGCCAGCAGTTTGGAGGGGAGGACTGAAGCTTTCTTT

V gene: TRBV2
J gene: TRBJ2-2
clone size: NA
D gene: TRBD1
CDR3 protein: CASSGQGETGELFF
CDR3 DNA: TGTGCCAGCAGTGGTCAGGGGGAAACCGGGGAGCTGTTTTTT

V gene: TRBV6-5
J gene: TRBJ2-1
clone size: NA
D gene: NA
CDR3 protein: CASSYSTENYNEQFF
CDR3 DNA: TGTGCCAGCAGTTACTCGACAGAGAACTACAATGAGCAGTTCTTC

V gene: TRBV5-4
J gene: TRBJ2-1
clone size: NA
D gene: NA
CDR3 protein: CASSLYRGYNEQFF
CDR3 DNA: TGTGCCAGCAGCCTATACCGGGGATACAATGAGCAGTTCTTC

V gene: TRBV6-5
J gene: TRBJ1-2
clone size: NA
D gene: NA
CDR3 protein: CASSFVQGYGYTF
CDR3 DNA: TGTGCCAGCAGTTTCGTACAGGGCTATGGCTACACCTTC

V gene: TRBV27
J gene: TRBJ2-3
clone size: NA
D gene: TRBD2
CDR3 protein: CASSRPTSGGADTQYF
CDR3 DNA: TGTGCCAGCAGTAGACCGACTAGCGGGGGGGCAGATACGCAGTATTTT

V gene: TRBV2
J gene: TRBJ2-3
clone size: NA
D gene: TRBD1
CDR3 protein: CAGTGSHTDTQYF
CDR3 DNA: TGTGCCGGGACAGGGAGCCACACAGATACGCAGTATTTT

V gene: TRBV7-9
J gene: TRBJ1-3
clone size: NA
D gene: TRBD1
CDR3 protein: CASSPSRDSSGNTIYF
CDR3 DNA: TGTGCCAGCAGCCCGTCCCGGGACAGCTCTGGAAACACCATATATTTT

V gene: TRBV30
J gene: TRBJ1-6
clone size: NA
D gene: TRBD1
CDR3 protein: CACGQGGNSPLHF
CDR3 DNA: TGTGCTTGTGGACAGGGTGGAAATTCACCCCTCCACTTT

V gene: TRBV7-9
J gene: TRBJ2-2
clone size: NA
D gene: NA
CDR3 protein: CASSLLLPGELFF
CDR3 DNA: TGTGCCAGCAGCTTGTTACTTCCCGGGGAGCTGTTTTTT

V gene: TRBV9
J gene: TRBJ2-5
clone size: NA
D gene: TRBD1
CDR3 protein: CASNRDRDGQETQYF
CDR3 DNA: TGTGCCAGCAACCGGGACAGGGACGGCCAAGAGACCCAGTACTTC

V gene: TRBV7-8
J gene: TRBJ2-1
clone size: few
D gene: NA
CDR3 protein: CASSATLTYEQFF
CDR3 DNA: TGTGCCAGCAGCGCGACTCTAACTTACGAGCAGTTCTTC

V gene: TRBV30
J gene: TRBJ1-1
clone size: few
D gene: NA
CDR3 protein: CAWDHKRDTEAFF
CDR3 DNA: TGTGCCTGGGATCATAAGAGGGACACTGAAGCTTTCTTT

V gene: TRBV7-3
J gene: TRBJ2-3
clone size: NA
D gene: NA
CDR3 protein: CASSLGSQVGNTQYF
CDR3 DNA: TGTGCCAGCAGCTTAGGGTCCCAGGTCGGGAATACGCAGTATTTT

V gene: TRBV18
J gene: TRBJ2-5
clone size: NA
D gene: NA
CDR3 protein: CASSPSYQETQYF
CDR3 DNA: TGTGCCAGCTCACCCTCGTACCAAGAGACCCAGTACTTC

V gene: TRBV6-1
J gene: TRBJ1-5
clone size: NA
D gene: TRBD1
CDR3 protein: CASRRTGGQPQHF
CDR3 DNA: TGTGCCAGCAGAAGGACAGGAGGTCAGCCCCAGCATTTT

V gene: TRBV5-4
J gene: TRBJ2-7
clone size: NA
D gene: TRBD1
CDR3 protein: CASSLEGQQLLTGSYEQYF
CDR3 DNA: TGTGCCAGCAGCTTGGAGGGACAGCAACTACTAACTGGGTCCTACGAGCAGTACTTC

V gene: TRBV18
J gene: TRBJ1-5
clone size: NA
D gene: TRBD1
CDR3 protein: CASSRDRGHFRGNLSQPQHF
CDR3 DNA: TGTGCCAGCTCACGGGACAGGGGGCATTTTAGGGGCAATCTCAGCCAGCCCCAGCATTTT

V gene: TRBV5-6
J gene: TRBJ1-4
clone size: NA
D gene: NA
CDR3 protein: CASSPGQIEKLFF
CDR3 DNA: TGTGCCAGCAGTCCTGGACAGATTGAAAAACTGTTTTTT

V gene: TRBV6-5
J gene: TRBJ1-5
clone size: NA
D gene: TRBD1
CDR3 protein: CASSRDRGQPQHF
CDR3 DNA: TGTGCCAGCAGTCGGGACAGGGGTCAGCCCCAGCATTTT

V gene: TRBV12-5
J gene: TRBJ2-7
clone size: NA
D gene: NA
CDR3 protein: CASGDRGEQYF
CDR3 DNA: TGTGCTAGTGGTGACCGGGGGGAGCAGTACTTC

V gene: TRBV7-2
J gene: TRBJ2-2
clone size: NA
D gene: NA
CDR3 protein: CASSPGQRELFF
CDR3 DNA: TGTGCCAGCAGCCCTGGACAAAGGGAGCTGTTTTTT

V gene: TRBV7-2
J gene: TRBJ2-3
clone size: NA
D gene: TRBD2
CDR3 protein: CASSSSGGATDTQYF
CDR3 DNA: TGTGCCAGCAGCTCTAGCGGGGGGGCCACAGATACGCAGTATTTT

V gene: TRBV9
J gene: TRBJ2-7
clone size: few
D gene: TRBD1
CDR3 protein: CASSVVVGTGPYEQYF
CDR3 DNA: TGTGCCAGCAGCGTAGTTGTGGGGACAGGACCCTACGAGCAGTACTTC

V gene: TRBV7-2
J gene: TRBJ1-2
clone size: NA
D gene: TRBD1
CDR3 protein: CASSSGQNYGYTF
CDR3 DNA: TGTGCCAGCAGCTCGGGACAGAATTATGGCTACACCTTC

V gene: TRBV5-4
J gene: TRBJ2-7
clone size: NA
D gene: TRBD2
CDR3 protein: CASSPPSSGGRSYEQYF
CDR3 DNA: TGTGCCAGCAGCCCCCCTAGTAGCGGGGGGCGGTCCTACGAGCAGTACTTC

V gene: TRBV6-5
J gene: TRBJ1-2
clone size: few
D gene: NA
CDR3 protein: CASSRPARANYGYTF
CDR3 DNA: TGTGCCAGCAGTCGGCCGGCTAGAGCTAACTATGGCTACACCTTC

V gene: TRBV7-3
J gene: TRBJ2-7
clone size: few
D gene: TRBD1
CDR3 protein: CASSLSEFGQVSYEQYF
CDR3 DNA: TGTGCCAGCAGCTTATCAGAATTTGGACAGGTGTCCTACGAGCAGTACTTC

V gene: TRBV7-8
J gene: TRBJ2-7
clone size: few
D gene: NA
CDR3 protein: CASSFQKEQYF
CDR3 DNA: TGTGCCAGCAGCTTCCAAAAAGAGCAGTACTTC

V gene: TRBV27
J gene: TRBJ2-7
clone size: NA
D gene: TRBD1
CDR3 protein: CAIRQGQGPYEQYF
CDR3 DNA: TGTGCCATCCGACAAGGACAGGGGCCCTACGAGCAGTACTTC

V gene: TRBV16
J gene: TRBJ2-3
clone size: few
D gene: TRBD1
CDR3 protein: CASSQWGQATDTQYF
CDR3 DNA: TGTGCCAGCAGCCAATGGGGACAGGCCACAGATACGCAGTATTTT

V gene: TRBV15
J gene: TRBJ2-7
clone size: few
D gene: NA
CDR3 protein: CATSIEGDPRYEQYF
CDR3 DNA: TGTGCCACCAGTATAGAGGGAGATCCTCGGTACGAGCAGTACTTC